The T cell receptor (beta chain) under discussion was sequenced for a study of blood T cell repertoires in COVID-19. The V gene end was trimmed by 0 bases and the J gene end by 6 bases; junction bases not matched to a gene: 7. The CDR3 contains 16 residues. Germline V lookup: CDR1 SGHTA, CDR2 FQGNSA. Original analysis: Estimation of nucleated cell counts relied on the amplification of reference gene primers. TCRdb's table, derived via immunoSEQ multiplex PCR, lists solely in-frame clones and lacks some. V and J calls and clone size are copied from that table; D and trimming were computed from the DNA. The table includes 150,000 to 200,000 clones, nearly 85% detected once.

The chain is built from TRBV7-2 and TRBJ2-2; 7 bases match TRBD1. The sequenced sample was peripheral blood. The source is a woman aged 30 to 39 with acute or convalescent COVID-19. In DNA, the CDR3 is TGTGCCAGCAGCTTAGCCCTACAGGGGACAGCCGGGGAGCTGTTTTTT. Translating gives CASSLALQGTAGELFF.